The 18 T cell receptor beta chains below come from one sample, sequenced in a study of neurological immune-mediated disorders. TCRdb fed the 5' RACE reads into MiXCR, producing one record per CDR3 protein. There are roughly 70,000 distinct CDR3 sequences in the sample; 3.9% occur only once, and 1.3% lies in the top ten. Sample: PBMCs. The receptors derive from a man aged 30-40 years with multiple sclerosis.

This clonotype was seen a handful of times. The chain combines TRBV18 with TRBJ1-1, with D perhaps TRBD1 (6 bases). CDR1 is KGHSH, CDR2 LQKENI, per germline. Between the trimmed V and J ends, which lost 4 bases and 5 bases, there was a span of 17 bases. CDR3 length: 15 amino acids. DNA of the CDR3: TGTGCCAGCTCACTTACCTCACAGGGAGGTACTGAAGCTTTCTTT. Its protein product is CASSLTSQGGTEAFF.

This clonotype occurred a few times. This rearrangement joins TRBV10-3 to TRBJ2-7; D is possibly TRBD2 (5 bases). Trimming took 0 bases from V and 2 from J, leaving 14 bases between them. The length of the CDR3 is 16 residues. Germline CDR1 is ENHRY and CDR2 is SYGVKD. CDR3 DNA: TGTGCCATCAGTGAGTCCACGGCTAGCAGTCCCTACGAGCAGTACTTC. Translation: CAISESTASSPYEQYF.

This clonotype came up many times. The chain links TRBV3-1 to TRBJ2-1, with a tentative D call TRBD1 (6 bases). In germline, CDR1 is LGHDT, CDR2 YNNKEL (reference sequence). The CDR3 extends over 14 amino acids. V was cut by 3 bases and J by 6 bases, with 12 bases left in between. The CDR3 DNA is TGTGCCAGCAGCCAGACAAGGACAGTCAATGAGCAGTTCTTC. It codes for CASSQTRTVNEQFF.

This clonotype was observed many times. This chain links TRBV11-2 with TRBJ2-5, with D possibly called TRBD1 or TRBD2 (5 bases each). The CDR3 runs 18 residues. Between the trimmed V and J ends, which lost 0 bases and 1 base, there was a span of 18 bases. Per germline, CDR1 SGHAT and CDR2 FQNNGV. CDR3 sequence: CASSLDFSLGVFQETQYF. DNA for the CDR3: TGTGCCAGCAGCTTAGATTTCTCTCTGGGGGTCTTCCAAGAGACCCAGTACTTC.

The chain couples TRBV2 to TRBJ2-7, with D uncertain. Trimming shortened V by 6 bases and J by 6 bases, and 6 bases separated the two germline ends. Germline values: CDR1 SNHLY, CDR2 FYNNEI. The CDR3 sequence is 10 residues long. The CDR3 bases are TGTGCCAGCAGACTTAGCGAGCAGTACTTC. The encoded protein is CASRLSEQYF.

This clonotype was counted ten times or more. V gene TRBV4-1 combines with J gene TRBJ2-3, with TRBD2 matching over 8 bases. The junction had 1 base not matched to a gene; V was cut back by 1 base and J by 4 bases. The germline V gene has CDR1 MGHRA and CDR2 YSYEKL. This CDR3 is 14 amino acids long. The CDR3 here is CASSQAGGPDTQYF. For the CDR3, the DNA is TGCGCCAGCAGCCAAGCGGGGGGGCCAGATACGCAGTATTTT.

Ten or more counts support this clonotype. V usage is TRBV20-1 and J usage is TRBJ2-3; no reliable D call. Germline loops: CDR1 DFQATT, CDR2 SNEGSKA (reference sequence). V was pared by 0 bases and J by 0 bases, with 7 bases between. The length of the CDR3 is 14 residues. CDR3 amino acids: CSARDPLSTDTQYF. The CDR3 bases are TGCAGTGCTAGAGATCCCCTCAGCACAGATACGCAGTATTTT.

This clonotype was seen repeatedly, ten times or more. The chain recombines TRBV20-1 with TRBJ2-3; 10 bases align to TRBD2. CDR3 length: 17 amino acids. V lost 1 base to trimming and J lost 2 bases; unmatched junction nucleotides: 9. In germline, CDR1 is DFQATT, CDR2 SNEGSKA (reference sequence). The CDR3 nucleotides read TGCAGTGCTAGAGGAGGTCTAGCGGGGGTGTCCACAGATACGCAGTATTTT. Encoded protein: CSARGGLAGVSTDTQYF.

This clonotype was seen more than once but under ten times. This chain connects TRBV5-1 to TRBJ2-3; the D is unclear. The length of the CDR3 is 15 residues. V shed 1 base and J shed 1 base, with 10 bases lying between them. CDR1 is SGHRS and CDR2 is YFSETQ in the germline V gene. As DNA, the CDR3 is TGCGCCAGCAGCTTGACAGATGTAGGCACAGATACGCAGTATTTT. Protein: CASSLTDVGTDTQYF.

This clonotype was detected ten times or more. This sequence joins TRBV11-2 and TRBJ2-1; D gene ambiguous. Germline V lookup: CDR1 SGHAT, CDR2 FQNNGV. The CDR3 contains 12 residues. V lost 0 bases, J lost 8 bases, and 5 bases lay in between. The CDR3 spells CASSLDLDEQFF. CDR3 DNA: TGTGCCAGCAGCTTAGATTTAGATGAGCAGTTCTTC.

A word on this clonotype: A much larger clone differs by one base, so this may be a read error. The J gene is TRBJ2-2, the V gene TRBV10-1; TRBD1 aligns across 7 bases. Losses at the gene ends were 3 bases for V and 8 bases for J; bases not matched to a gene: 3. This CDR3 region has 13 residues. Germline V gives CDR1 WNHNN, CDR2 SYGVQD (reference sequence). CDR3 nucleotides: TGCGCCAGCAGTGAAAAGGGGGCAGGGGAGCTGTTTTTT. Translating gives CASSEKGAGELFF.

This chain uses TRBV5-1 with TRBJ2-7, with D uncertain. Germline assignment: CDR1 SGHRS and CDR2 YFSETQ. The CDR3 is 13 amino acids. The germline V and J ends were trimmed by 2 bases and 7 bases, with 13 bases remaining between them. The CDR3 spells CASSFKREGEQYF. CDR3 nucleotides: TGCGCCAGCAGCTTCAAAAGGGAAGGGGAGCAGTACTTC.

This clonotype occurred many times. The chain couples TRBV29-1 to TRBJ1-1, with D possibly TRBD1 on 5 matching bases. The CDR3 loop spans 13 amino acids. The V end was cut by 1 base, the J end by 4 bases, with 10 bases between. CDR1 and CDR2 (germline): SQVTM, ANQGSEA. The CDR3 loop is CSVEARGSTEAFF. CDR3 coding DNA: TGCAGCGTTGAAGCCCGGGGGTCCACTGAAGCTTTCTTT.

This clonotype was detected only a few times. A much larger clone differs from this one at a single base, so this may be a read error. This chain connects TRBV28 to TRBJ1-5, with D tentatively TRBD1 (6 bases). The germline CDR1 and CDR2 sequences are MDHEN and SYDVKM. The CDR3 is 17 residues long. The CDR3, as DNA: TGTGCCAGCAGTTTATTTCGGGGGCAGGGATTATTTCAGCCCCAGAATTTT. Its protein product is CASSLFRGQGLFQPQNF.

This clonotype was counted many times. The gene calls are TRBV27 and TRBJ2-5; 13 bases are shared with TRBD2. Germline assignment: CDR1 MNHEY and CDR2 SMNVEV (reference sequence). The CDR3 sequence is 17 residues long. J gave up 4 bases and V 7 bases, and 12 bases lay outside the gene matches. The CDR3 sequence is CASTIPPGTSGAETQYF. CDR3 DNA sequence: TGTGCCAGCACCATCCCCCCTGGGACTAGCGGGGCAGAGACCCAGTACTTC.

This clonotype was seen repeatedly, ten times or more. V is TRBV5-1 and J is TRBJ2-1; 8 bases fit TRBD2. Germline V lookup: CDR1 SGHRS, CDR2 YFSETQ. V trimming: 0 bases; J trimming: 6 bases; junction bases outside the gene matches: 5. This CDR3 has 15 amino acids. CDR3 coding DNA: TGCGCCAGCAGCTTGGGTAGCGGGGCAATCAATGAGCAGTTCTTC. Its translation: CASSLGSGAINEQFF.

This clonotype has a count of ten or more. The chain is built from TRBV27 and TRBJ1-2, with D unclear. This CDR3 has 15 residues. Between the trimmed V and J ends, which lost 0 bases and 0 bases, there was a span of 8 bases. CDR1 and CDR2 from the germline V gene are MNHEY and SMNVEV (reference sequence). The DNA of the CDR3 is TGTGCCAGCAGTTTATCCAGCACGGCTAACTATGGCTACACCTTC. Translated: CASSLSSTANYGYTF.

In its sample, this clonotype was seen many times. V is TRBV29-1 and J is TRBJ1-1; no definite D call. V lost 7 bases and J lost 12, with 15 bases in between. The CDR3 sequence is 10 residues long. Germline V CDR1 and CDR2: SQVTM, ANQGSEA. The CDR3 nucleotides read TGCAGCGGCTCGGTGGAAACAACTTTCTTT. Its protein is CSGSVETTFF.